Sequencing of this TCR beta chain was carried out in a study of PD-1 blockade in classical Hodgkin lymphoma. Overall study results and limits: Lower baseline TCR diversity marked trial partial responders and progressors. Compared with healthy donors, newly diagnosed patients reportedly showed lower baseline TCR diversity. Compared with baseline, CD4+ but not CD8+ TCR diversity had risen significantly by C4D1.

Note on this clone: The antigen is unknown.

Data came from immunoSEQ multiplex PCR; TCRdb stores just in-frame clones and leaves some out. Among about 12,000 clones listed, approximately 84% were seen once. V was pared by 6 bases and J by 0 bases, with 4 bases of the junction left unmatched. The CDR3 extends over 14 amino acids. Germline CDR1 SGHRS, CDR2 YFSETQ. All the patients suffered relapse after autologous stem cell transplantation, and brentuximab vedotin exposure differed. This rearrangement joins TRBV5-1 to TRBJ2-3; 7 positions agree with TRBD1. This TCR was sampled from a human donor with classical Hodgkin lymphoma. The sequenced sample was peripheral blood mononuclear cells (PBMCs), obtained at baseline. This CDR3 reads CASKGAVSTDTQYF. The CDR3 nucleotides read TGCGCCAGCAAGGGGGCAGTAAGCACAGATACGCAGTATTTT.